This paragraph reports one T cell receptor beta chain. Germline CDR1 MNHEY, CDR2 SVGAGI. V was pared by 6 bases and J by 6 bases, with 8 bases of the junction left unmatched. This CDR3 is built from 14 residues. In the original analysis: Amplified reference gene primers provided the basis for estimating nucleated cell counts. Sequencing was performed with immunoSEQ multiplex PCR; in TCRdb, only in-frame clones are kept and a portion is missing. V and J calls and clone size are copied from that table; D and trimming were computed from the DNA. The sample lists nearly 60,000 clones; 70% to 90% were seen once. This sample is part of a study of blood T cell repertoires in COVID-19. Study-wide context: Samples taken during acute and convalescent COVID-19 were collected in the United States, Italy and Spain. Sources were T cells, B-cell-depleted T cells, or PBMCs; the material itself was cDNA or gDNA.

The J gene is TRBJ1-2, the V gene TRBV6-5; 9 bases fit TRBD1. The receptor comes from a man between 40 and 49 years old with active COVID-19. The material sequenced was peripheral blood. The CDR3 DNA follows: TGTGCCAGCAGCCGATCCGGGACAGGGAATGGCTACACCTTC. This encodes CASSRSGTGNGYTF.